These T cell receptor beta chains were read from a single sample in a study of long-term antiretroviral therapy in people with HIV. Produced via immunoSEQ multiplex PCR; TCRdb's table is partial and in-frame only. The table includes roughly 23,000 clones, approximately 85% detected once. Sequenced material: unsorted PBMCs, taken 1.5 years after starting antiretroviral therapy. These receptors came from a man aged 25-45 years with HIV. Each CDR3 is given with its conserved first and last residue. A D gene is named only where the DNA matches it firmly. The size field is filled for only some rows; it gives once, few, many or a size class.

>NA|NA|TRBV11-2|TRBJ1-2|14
TGTGCCAGCAAGGGGGAAGTCTCTAACTATGGCTACACCTTC
CASKGEVSNYGYTF
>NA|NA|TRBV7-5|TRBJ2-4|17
TGTGCCAGAAGCTCGACGACCCTCCAGAGGGTAGGAAACATTCAGTACTTC
CARSSTTLQRVGNIQYF
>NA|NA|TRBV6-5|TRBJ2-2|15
TGTGCCAGCAGTTCGCAGGGCCACAGCACCGGGGAGCTGTTTTTT
CASSSQGHSTGELFF
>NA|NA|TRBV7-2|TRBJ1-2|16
TGTGCCAGCAGCTTAACCCCGAGGACCGGCGGCTATGGCTACACCTTC
CASSLTPRTGGYGYTF
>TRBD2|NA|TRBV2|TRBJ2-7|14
TGTGCCAGCAGTGAAACTAGCGGGAGTGTCGAGCAGTACTTC
CASSETSGSVEQYF
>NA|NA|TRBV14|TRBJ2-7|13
TGTGCCAGCAGCCAAGACACCTCCTACGAGCAGTACTTC
CASSQDTSYEQYF
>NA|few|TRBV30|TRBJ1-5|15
TGTGCCTGGAGCCTAGGGGGGTCGGGCAATCAGCCCCAGCATTTT
CAWSLGGSGNQPQHF
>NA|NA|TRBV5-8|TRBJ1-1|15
TGTGCCAGCAGCTTGGACAGTCAGCCAGGCACTGAAGCTTTCTTT
CASSLDSQPGTEAFF
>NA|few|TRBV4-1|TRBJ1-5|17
TGCGCCAGCAGCCAAGAAATTCCGGGGGCAAGCAATCAGCCCCAGCATTTT
CASSQEIPGASNQPQHF
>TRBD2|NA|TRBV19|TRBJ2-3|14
TGTGCCAGTAAGCCAGCGGGGGTCTCGGATACGCAGTATTTT
CASKPAGVSDTQYF
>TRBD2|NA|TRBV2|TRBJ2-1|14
TGTGCCAGCAGTTATCTAGCGGGGCAAGGTGAGCAGTTCTTC
CASSYLAGQGEQFF
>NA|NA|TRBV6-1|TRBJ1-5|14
TGTGCCAGCAGTGTGGACAGTGGCAATCAGCCCCAGCATTTT
CASSVDSGNQPQHF
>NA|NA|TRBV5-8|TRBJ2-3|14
TGTGCCAGCAAAGAAACACAGAACACAGATACGCAGTATTTT
CASKETQNTDTQYF
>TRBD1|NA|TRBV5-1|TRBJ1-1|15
TGCGCCAGCAGCTTGGGACAGGGAACCAACACTGAAGCTTTCTTT
CASSLGQGTNTEAFF
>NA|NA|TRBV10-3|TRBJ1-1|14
TGTGCCATCAGTGAGTCGAAGGGGGACACTGAAGCTTTCTTT
CAISESKGDTEAFF
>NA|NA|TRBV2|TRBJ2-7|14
TGTGCCAGGCAGGTAGGGACCTCAACCTACGAGCAGTACTTC
CARQVGTSTYEQYF
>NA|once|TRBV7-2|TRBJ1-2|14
TGTGCCAGCAGCTCAAAGCGAGGGAGTACTGGCTACACCTTC
CASSSKRGSTGYTF
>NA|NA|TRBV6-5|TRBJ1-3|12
TGTGCCAGCAGTTCGACGGCGGGAGTTATATATTTT
CASSSTAGVIYF
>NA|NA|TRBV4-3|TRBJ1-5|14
TGCGCCAGCAGCCAAGAACTTAGCAATCAGCCCCAGCATTTT
CASSQELSNQPQHF
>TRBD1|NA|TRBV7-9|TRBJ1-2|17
TGTGCCAGCAGCAGAAAAATCCGGGACAGGGTGGTTTATGGCTACACCTTC
CASSRKIRDRVVYGYTF
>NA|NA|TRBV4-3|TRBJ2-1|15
TGCGCCAGCAGCCAAGCGCGGGCAGGGGTCAATGAGCAGTTCTTC
CASSQARAGVNEQFF
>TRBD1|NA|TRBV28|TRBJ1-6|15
TGTGCCAGCAGTTTTCCCCGGACAGGTGGGGGACCCCTCCACTTT
CASSFPRTGGGPLHF
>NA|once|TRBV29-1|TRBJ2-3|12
TGCAGCGTTGAAGCTGAAGGAGATACGCAGTATTTT
CSVEAEGDTQYF
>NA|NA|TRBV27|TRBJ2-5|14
TGTGCCAGCAGTAAATTCGCAGGCCAAGAGACCCAGTACTTC
CASSKFAGQETQYF
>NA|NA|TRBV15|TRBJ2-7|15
TGTGCCACCAGCAGAGGAGGAGGGAGCCGGGACGAGCAGTACTTC
CATSRGGGSRDEQYF
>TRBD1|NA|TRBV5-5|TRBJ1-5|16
TGTGCCAGCAGCTTACCCGGGACAGATAGCAATCAGCCCCAGCATTTT
CASSLPGTDSNQPQHF
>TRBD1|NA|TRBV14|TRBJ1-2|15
TGTGCCAGCAGCCCCCGGACAGGATTTAACTATGGCTACACCTTC
CASSPRTGFNYGYTF
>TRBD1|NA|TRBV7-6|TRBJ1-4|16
TGTGCCAGCAGCTTACGGCGACAGGGGCCCACTGAAAAACTGTTTTTT
CASSLRRQGPTEKLFF
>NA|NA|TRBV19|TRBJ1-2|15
TGTGCCAGTAGTCGTCGTGAGACCCTTAACTATGGCTACACCTTC
CASSRRETLNYGYTF
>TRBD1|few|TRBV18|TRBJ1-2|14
TGTGCCAGCTCACGGGGACAGTCTAACTATGGCTACACCTTC
CASSRGQSNYGYTF
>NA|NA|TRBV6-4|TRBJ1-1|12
TGTGCCAGCAGTGACTCCAGAGAGGAAGCTTTCTTT
CASSDSREEAFF
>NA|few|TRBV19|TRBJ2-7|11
TGTGCCACTTGGACCGGGGCCGAGCAGTACTTC
CATWTGAEQYF
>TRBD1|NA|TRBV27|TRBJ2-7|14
TGTGCCAGCAGTCTGCGGACAGGGGTGGACGAGCAGTACTTC
CASSLRTGVDEQYF
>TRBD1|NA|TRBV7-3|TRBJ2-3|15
TGTGCCAGCAGCCCGTTGGGACAGAGCACAGATACGCAGTATTTT
CASSPLGQSTDTQYF
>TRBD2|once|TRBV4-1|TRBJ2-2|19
TGCGCCAGCAGCCAAGTAAGAAGACTAGCGGGAGCGAACACCGGGGAGCTGTTTTTT
CASSQVRRLAGANTGELFF
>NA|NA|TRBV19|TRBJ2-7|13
TGTGCCAGTAGTATAGGTCCGGGATACGAGCAGTACTTC
CASSIGPGYEQYF
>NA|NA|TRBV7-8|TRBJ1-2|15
TGTGCCAGCAGCTTCCGGGATTCGTTTTCCTATGGCTACACCTTC
CASSFRDSFSYGYTF
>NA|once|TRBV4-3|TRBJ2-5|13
TGCGCCAGCAGCCAGGAGGGGGGAGAGACCCAGTACTTC
CASSQEGGETQYF
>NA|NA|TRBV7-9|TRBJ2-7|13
TGTGCCAGCAGCTTAGGGTTGTCCGGCGAGCAGTACTTC
CASSLGLSGEQYF
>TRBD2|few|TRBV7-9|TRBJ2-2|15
TGTGCCAGCGATAGCGGGGGTGAAAACACCGGGGAGCTGTTTTTT
CASDSGGENTGELFF
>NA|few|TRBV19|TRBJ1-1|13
TGTGCCAGTAGTACCACAGGGAACACTGAAGCTTTCTTT
CASSTTGNTEAFF
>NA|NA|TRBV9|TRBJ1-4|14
TGTGCCAGCAGGAGGGGCAGATACCCTGAAAAACTGTTTTTT
CASRRGRYPEKLFF
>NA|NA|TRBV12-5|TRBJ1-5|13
TGTGCTAGTGGTCCCGGAGGTAATCAGCCCCAGCATTTT
CASGPGGNQPQHF
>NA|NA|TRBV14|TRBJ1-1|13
TGTGCCAGCAGCCTTTATGGCGCCACTGAAGCTTTCTTT
CASSLYGATEAFF
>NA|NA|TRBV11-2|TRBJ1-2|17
TGTGCCAGCAGCTTAGGAAGCGGACCGTCCCTTAACTATGGCTACACCTTC
CASSLGSGPSLNYGYTF
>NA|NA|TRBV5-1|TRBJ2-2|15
TGCGCCAGCAGCTTGGCCGGCAGGGTGGCCGGGGAGCTGTTTTTT
CASSLAGRVAGELFF
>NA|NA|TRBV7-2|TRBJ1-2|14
TGTGCCAGCAGCTTAGTTAATCTAGCCAATGGCTACACCTTC
CASSLVNLANGYTF
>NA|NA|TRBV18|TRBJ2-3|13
TGTGCCAGCTCACCACCCAGCACAGATACGCAGTATTTT
CASSPPSTDTQYF
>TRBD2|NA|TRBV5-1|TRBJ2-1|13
TGCGCCAGTAGACTAGCGGACTACAATGAGCAGTTCTTC
CASRLADYNEQFF
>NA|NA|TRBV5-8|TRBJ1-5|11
TGTGCCAGCAGCTTGTCCCAGCCCCAGCATTTT
CASSLSQPQHF
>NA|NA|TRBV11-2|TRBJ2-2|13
TGTGCCAGCAGCCAAGCGAACACCGGGGAGCTGTTTTTT
CASSQANTGELFF
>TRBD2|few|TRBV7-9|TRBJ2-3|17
TGTGCCAGCAGCTTATGGTCTGGCGGGGGATACACAGATACGCAGTATTTT
CASSLWSGGGYTDTQYF
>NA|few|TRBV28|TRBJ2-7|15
TGTGCCAGCAGCCTCAGCGGGCATCCCTCCTACGAGCAGTACTTC
CASSLSGHPSYEQYF
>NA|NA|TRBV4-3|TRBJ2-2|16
TGCGCCAGCAGCCAAACGGCGCTAAGGTACACCGGGGAGCTGTTTTTT
CASSQTALRYTGELFF
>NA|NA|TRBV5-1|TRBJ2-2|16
TGCGCCAGCAGCTTGGATGGGGGGCTGGGCACCGGGGAGCTGTTTTTT
CASSLDGGLGTGELFF
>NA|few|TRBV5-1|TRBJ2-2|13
TGCGCCAGCACGGTATTTGACACCGGGGAGCTGTTTTTT
CASTVFDTGELFF
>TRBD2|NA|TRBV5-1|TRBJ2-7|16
TGCGCCAGCAGCTTGGGTAATAGCGGGGGGACCTACGAGCAGTACTTC
CASSLGNSGGTYEQYF
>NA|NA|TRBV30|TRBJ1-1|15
TGTGCCTGGACCAACACCCTGGCAGGGGTGAGTGAAGCTTTCTTT
CAWTNTLAGVSEAFF
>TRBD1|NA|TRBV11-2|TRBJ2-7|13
TGTGCCAGCAGCTTCGACAGGGTCTACGAGCAGTACTTC
CASSFDRVYEQYF
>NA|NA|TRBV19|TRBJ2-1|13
TGTGCCAGTAAGGAACAGAACTACAATGAGCAGTTCTTC
CASKEQNYNEQFF